This T cell receptor beta chain stems from a study of siplizumab effects on memory and regulatory T cells. The V gene's germline CDR1 is MNHEY and CDR2 SVGAGI. V was clipped by 0 bases and J by 5 bases; unmatched bases: 2. This CDR3 contains 14 residues. Profiled with immunoSEQ multiplex PCR; TCRdb holds only in-frame clones, not every one. In the table there are over 95,000 clones, about 93% of which are singletons. Findings of the study overall: Memory cells seemed less diverse than naive T cells, which seemed major alloresponse contributors. Proliferating siplizumab-culture Treg suppressive function went unconfirmed. Alloreactive clones mapping to unstimulated subsets formed only a minor fraction. Roughly 80-97% of proliferating CD4+ or CD8+ clones lacked an assignable naive or memory phenotype.

Remarks on this clone: Its antigen is not known.

The clonotype was recovered from a human donor in good health. The V call is TRBV6-5, the J call TRBJ1-2; 8 bases map to TRBD1. Input material: non-Treg CD4+ T cells sorted from blood. This CDR3 is CASSYSYRGYGYTF. The DNA for the CDR3 is TGTGCCAGCAGTTACTCGTACAGGGGGTATGGCTACACCTTC.